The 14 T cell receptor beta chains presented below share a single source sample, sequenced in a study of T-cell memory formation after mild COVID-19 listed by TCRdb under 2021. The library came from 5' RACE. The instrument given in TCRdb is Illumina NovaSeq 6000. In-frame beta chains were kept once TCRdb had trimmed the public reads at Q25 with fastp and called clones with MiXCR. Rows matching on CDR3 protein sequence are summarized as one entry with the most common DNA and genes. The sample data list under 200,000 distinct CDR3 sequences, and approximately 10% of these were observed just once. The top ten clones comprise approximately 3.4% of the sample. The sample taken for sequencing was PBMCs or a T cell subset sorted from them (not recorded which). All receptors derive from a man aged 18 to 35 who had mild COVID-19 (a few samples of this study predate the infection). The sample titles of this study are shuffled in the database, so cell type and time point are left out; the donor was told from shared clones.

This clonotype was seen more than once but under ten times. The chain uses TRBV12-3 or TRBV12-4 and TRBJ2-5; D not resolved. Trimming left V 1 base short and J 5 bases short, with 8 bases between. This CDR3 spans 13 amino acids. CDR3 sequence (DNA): TGTGCCAGCAGTTTAGGGAGCGTGGAGACCCAGTACTTC. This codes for CASSLGSVETQYF.

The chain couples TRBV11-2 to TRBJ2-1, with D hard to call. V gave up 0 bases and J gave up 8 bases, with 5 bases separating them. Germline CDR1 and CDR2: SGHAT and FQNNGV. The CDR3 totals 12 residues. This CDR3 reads CASSLDSDEQFF. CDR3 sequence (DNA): TGTGCCAGCAGCTTAGATTCCGATGAGCAGTTCTTC. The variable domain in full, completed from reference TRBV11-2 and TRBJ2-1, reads EAGVAQSPRYKIIEKRQSVAFWCNPISGHATLYWYQQILGQGPKLLIQFQNNGVVDDSQLPKDRFSAERLKGVDSTLKIQPAKLEDSAVYLCASSLDSDEQFFGPGTRLTVL.

Here the CDR3 DNA reads TGCGCCAGCAGCCAGGGACACGGGGAGACCCAGTACTTC. Translating gives CASSQGHGETQYF. The V gene is TRBV4-1, the J gene TRBJ2-5, with a tentative D call TRBD1 (6 bases). This CDR3 comprises 13 residues. Germline CDR1 is MGHRA and CDR2 is YSYEKL. Trimming removed 3 bases at V and 5 bases at J, with 10 bases between.

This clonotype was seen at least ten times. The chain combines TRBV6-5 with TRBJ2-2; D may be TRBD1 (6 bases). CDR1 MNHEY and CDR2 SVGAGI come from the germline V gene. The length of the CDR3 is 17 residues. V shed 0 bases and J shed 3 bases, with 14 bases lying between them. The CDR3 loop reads CASSYSPRGADTGELFF. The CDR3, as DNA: TGTGCCAGCAGTTACTCCCCCAGGGGTGCGGACACCGGGGAGCTGTTTTTT.

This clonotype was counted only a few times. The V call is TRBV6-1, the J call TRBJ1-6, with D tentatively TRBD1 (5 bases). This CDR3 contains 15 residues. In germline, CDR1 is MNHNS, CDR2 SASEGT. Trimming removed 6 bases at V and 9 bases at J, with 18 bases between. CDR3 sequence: CASRDGQGSGSPLHF. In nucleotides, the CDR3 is TGTGCCAGCAGGGATGGGCAGGGCTCGGGTTCACCCCTCCACTTT.

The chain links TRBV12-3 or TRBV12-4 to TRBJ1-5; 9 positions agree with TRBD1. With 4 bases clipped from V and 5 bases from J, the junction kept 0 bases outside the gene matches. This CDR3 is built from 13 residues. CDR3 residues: CASSYRGHQPQHF. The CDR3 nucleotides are TGTGCCAGCAGTTACAGGGGGCATCAGCCCCAGCATTTT.

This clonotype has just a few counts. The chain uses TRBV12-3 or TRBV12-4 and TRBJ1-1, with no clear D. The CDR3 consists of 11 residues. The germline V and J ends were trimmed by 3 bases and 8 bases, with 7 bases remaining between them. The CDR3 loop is CASSFWPEAFF. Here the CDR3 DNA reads TGTGCCAGCAGTTTTTGGCCCGAAGCTTTCTTT.

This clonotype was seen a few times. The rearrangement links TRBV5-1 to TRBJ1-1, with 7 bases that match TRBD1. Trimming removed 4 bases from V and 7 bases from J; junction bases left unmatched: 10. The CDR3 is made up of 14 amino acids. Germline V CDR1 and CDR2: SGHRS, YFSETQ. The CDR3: CASSTQQGSGEAFF. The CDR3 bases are TGCGCCAGCAGCACCCAACAGGGGAGCGGTGAAGCTTTCTTT.

The DNA of the CDR3 is TGTGCCAGCTCACCACGGTCAGGGGGGAATGAGCAGTTCTTC. It codes for CASSPRSGGNEQFF. The rearrangement uses TRBV18 and TRBJ2-1; possibly TRBD1 for D (7 bases). This CDR3 region has 14 residues. Germline V gives CDR1 KGHSH, CDR2 LQKENI. Deletions cut 1 base from V and 7 bases from J, with 11 bases between.

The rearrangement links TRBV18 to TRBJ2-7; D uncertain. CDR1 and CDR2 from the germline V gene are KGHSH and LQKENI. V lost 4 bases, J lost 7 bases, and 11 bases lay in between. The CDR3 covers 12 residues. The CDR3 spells CASSQTTKEQYV. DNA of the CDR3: TGTGCCAGCTCACAAACCACTAAGGAGCAGTACGTC.

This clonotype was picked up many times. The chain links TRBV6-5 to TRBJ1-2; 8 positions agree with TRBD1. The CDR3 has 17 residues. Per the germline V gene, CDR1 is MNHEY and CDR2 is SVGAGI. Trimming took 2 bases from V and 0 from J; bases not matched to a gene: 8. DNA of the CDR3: TGTGCCAGCAGTTACAAAAGGGACAGGCAAGCTAACTATGGCTACACCTTC. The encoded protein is CASSYKRDRQANYGYTF.

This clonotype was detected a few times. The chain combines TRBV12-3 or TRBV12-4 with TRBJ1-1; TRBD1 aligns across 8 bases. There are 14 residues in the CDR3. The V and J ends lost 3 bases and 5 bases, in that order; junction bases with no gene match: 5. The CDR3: CASSFTGGWTEAFF. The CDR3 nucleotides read TGTGCCAGCAGTTTCACAGGGGGATGGACTGAAGCTTTCTTT.

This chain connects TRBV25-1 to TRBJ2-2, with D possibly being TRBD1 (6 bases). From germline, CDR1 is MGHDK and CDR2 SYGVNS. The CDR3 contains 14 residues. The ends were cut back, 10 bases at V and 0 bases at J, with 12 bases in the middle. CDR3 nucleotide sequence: TGTGCCACCTCCCCAGGGGCGAACACCGGGGAGCTGTTTTTT. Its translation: CATSPGANTGELFF.

The CDR3 region has the DNA TGTGCCAGCAGCGTAGCGGTAGATACGCAGTATTTT. It translates to CASSVAVDTQYF. The V gene is TRBV9, the J gene TRBJ2-3, with D unclear. The ends were cut back, 0 bases at V and 5 bases at J, with 4 bases in the middle. Germline values: CDR1 SGDLS, CDR2 YYNGEE. The CDR3 is 12 amino acids.